This is a list of T cell receptor beta chains from one sample in a study of T cell responses to AZD1222 COVID-19 vaccine. Produced via immunoSEQ multiplex PCR; TCRdb's table is partial and in-frame only. The table lists 150,000 to 160,000 clones, about nine tenths of them singletons. This sample comprised peripheral blood, obtained on day 0 of AZD1222 vaccination. The receptors originated from an adult in good health. The CDR3 runs from the conserved cysteine through the conserved F or W. D genes are given only for firm matches. The size field is filled for only some rows; it gives once, few, many or a size class.

d_call	cdr3_length	clone_size	j_call	v_call	cdr3_nt	cdr3_aa
.	15	few	TRBJ1-6	TRBV6-5	TGTGCCAGCAGTTACGTGGCGGGGACTGGGTCACCCCTCCACTTT	CASSYVAGTGSPLHF
.	14	.	TRBJ1-1	TRBV24-1	TGTGCCACCAGTCGTTTGGGAGAGAACACTGAAGCTTTCTTT	CATSRLGENTEAFF
.	14	.	TRBJ1-1	TRBV13	TGTGCCAGCAGCTTAAGGCAGTCGAACACTGAAGCTTTCTTT	CASSLRQSNTEAFF
.	14	.	TRBJ2-7	TRBV5-6	TGTGCCAGCAGCTTGACGGGTCAGTTCCATAGGGAATACTTC	CASSLTGQFHREYF
TRBD1	16	once	TRBJ1-5	TRBV7-9	TGTGCCAGCAGTTCGTCCACAGGGGGTTCCCATCAGCCCCAGCATTTT	CASSSSTGGSHQPQHF
.	14	once	TRBJ1-1	TRBV27	TGTGCCAGCAGCTATACTCGACTCTACACTGAAGCTTTCTTT	CASSYTRLYTEAFF
.	15	.	TRBJ1-2	TRBV10-2	TGCGCCAGCAGTGAGTCAGGAGCGGCTAACTATGGCTACACCTTC	CASSESGAANYGYTF
.	16	.	TRBJ2-1	TRBV29-1	.	CSAKWGSGTSGIGSFF
.	12	.	TRBJ1-1	TRBV28	TGTGCCAGCAGTTTATTGGTCACTGAAGCTTTCTTT	CASSLLVTEAFF
.	13	once	TRBJ1-5	TRBV28	TGTGCCAGCGCACAGGGTAGCAATCAGCCCCAGCATTTT	CASAQGSNQPQHF
.	13	.	TRBJ1-1	TRBV7-8	TGTGCCAGCAGCTTTTATGGGGAGGATGAAGCTTTCTTT	CASSFYGEDEAFF
.	12	.	TRBJ1-2	TRBV19	TGTGCCAGTAGATCCGGGACGATTGGCTACACCTTC	CASRSGTIGYTF
TRBD2	15	once	TRBJ2-2	TRBV10-3	TGTGCCATCAGTGAGGGCGGGAGTGGCACCGGGGAGCTGTTTTTT	CAISEGGSGTGELFF
.	14	.	TRBJ1-1	TRBV7-2	TGTGCCAGCAGCCCCCATGGGGGAAACACTGAAGCTTTCTTT	CASSPHGGNTEAFF
TRBD2	15	.	TRBJ2-1	TRBV7-9	TGTGCCAGCAGCTTAGCTAGCGGGAGGATCAATGAGCAGTTCTTC	CASSLASGRINEQFF
TRBD2	16	once	TRBJ2-3	TRBV6-6	TGTGCCAGCAGTTTCCGGACTAGCGACCCGTCAGATACGCAGTATTTT	CASSFRTSDPSDTQYF
TRBD1	16	.	TRBJ1-5	TRBV10-1	TGCGCCAGCAGTGAAAGGGACAGCTATAGCAATCAGCCCCAGCATTTT	CASSERDSYSNQPQHF
TRBD1	13	.	TRBJ2-7	TRBV4-2	TGTGCCAGCAGCCAAATGACAGGGGACGAGCAGTACTTC	CASSQMTGDEQYF
.	13	.	TRBJ1-2	TRBV11-2	TGTGCCAGCAGCCCGGGACAAAACTATGGCTACACCTTC	CASSPGQNYGYTF
TRBD1	15	.	TRBJ2-5	TRBV7-6	TGTGCCAGCAGCCTAATGACAGGGCATATGGAGACCCAGTACTTC	CASSLMTGHMETQYF
TRBD1	15	.	TRBJ2-7	TRBV7-2	TGTGCCAGCAGCTATTCCGGGACAGGAGGATACGAGCAGTACTTC	CASSYSGTGGYEQYF
TRBD1	15	.	TRBJ1-1	TRBV5-1	TGCGCCAGCAGCCCCCCCGGGACAGCCTTTTTCGAAGCTTTCTTT	CASSPPGTAFFEAFF
.	16	.	TRBJ2-6	TRBV7-9	TGTGCCAGCAGCTTAGAGGGGAACTCTGGGGCCAACGTCCTGACTTTC	CASSLEGNSGANVLTF
TRBD1	15	.	TRBJ1-5	TRBV28	TGTGCCAGCAGCTTTGGACAGGGAGGTCATCAGCCCCAGCATTTT	CASSFGQGGHQPQHF
.	16	.	TRBJ2-6	TRBV6-2/TRBV6-3	TGTGCCAGCAGTTTTGGTCGGGATGTTGGGGCCAACGTCCTGACTTTC	CASSFGRDVGANVLTF
TRBD1	15	.	TRBJ1-1	TRBV18	TGTGCCAGCTCACCGTTTACAGGGGGCGACACTGAAGCTTTCTTT	CASSPFTGGDTEAFF
.	11	.	TRBJ1-2	TRBV10-3	TGTGCCATCAGTGAGCAGTATGGCTACACCTTC	CAISEQYGYTF
.	15	many	TRBJ1-6	TRBV14	TGTGCCAGCCGCAAGACGACAGGTGCTAATTCACCCCTCCACTTT	CASRKTTGANSPLHF
TRBD1	14	.	TRBJ2-7	TRBV29-1	TGCAGCGTTGAAGGGACAGGGGAAACCTACGAGCAGTACTTC	CSVEGTGETYEQYF
.	16	once	TRBJ2-1	TRBV28	TGTGCCAGCAGAGGGCAGAGGGGAAGCTCCTACAATGAGCAGTTCTTC	CASRGQRGSSYNEQFF
.	14	.	TRBJ2-5	TRBV9	TGTGCCAGCAGCGTAACTGGGTACCAAGAGACCCAGTACTTC	CASSVTGYQETQYF
TRBD1	14	.	TRBJ2-5	TRBV19	TGTGCCAGTAGTATACCGGACAGGCAAGAGACCCAGTACTTC	CASSIPDRQETQYF
.	10	.	TRBJ2-1	TRBV7-2	TGTGCCAGCAGTCATAATGAGCAGTTCTTC	CASSHNEQFF
TRBD1	15	.	TRBJ2-7	TRBV4-3	TGCGCCAGCAGCCCCGGGACAGGGTGGGAATACGAGCAGTACTTC	CASSPGTGWEYEQYF
TRBD1	16	.	TRBJ1-4	TRBV5-1	TGCGCCAGCAGCGGGGGGACAGGGACGACTAATGAAAAACTGTTTTTT	CASSGGTGTTNEKLFF
.	13	.	TRBJ1-1	TRBV18	TGTGCCAGCTTAGAAGGGCCCTACACTGAAGCTTTCTTT	CASLEGPYTEAFF
.	13	.	TRBJ2-5	TRBV3-1/TRBV3-2	TGTGCCAGCAGCCAACCAGGACGGGAGACCCAGTACTTC	CASSQPGRETQYF
.	18	.	TRBJ1-3	TRBV15	TGTGCCACCAGCAGTAGCGCCGCCCGGGGAGGTATTGGAAACACCATATATTTT	CATSSSAARGGIGNTIYF
TRBD2	16	.	TRBJ2-2	TRBV28	TGTGCCAGCAATCCTAGCGGGAGAGGGGGCACCGGGGAGCTGTTTTTT	CASNPSGRGGTGELFF